What follows describes a single TCR beta chain. The antigen remains unidentified. What was amplified from RNA transcripts were TCR beta CDR3 regions. First-round RT-PCR targeting the TCR CDR3 was performed with the HTBI primer set. TCRdb recomputed calls from the multiplex PCR reads with MiXCR, one row per CDR3 protein. The table shows hundreds of thousands of distinct CDR3 sequences, with just under 45% occurring only once. This specimen comes from a study of T cells in Graves' hyperthyroidism and ophthalmopathy. Broader study findings: Most thyroid clonotypes with frequency above 0.001 were detected in blood. For ophthalmopathy, model prediction preceded onset by a median about six months.

The CDR3 is 11 residues long. Germline CDR1 and CDR2: DFQATT and SNEGSKA (reference sequence). Trimming took off 3 bases at V and 7 bases at J, with 9 bases between the two ends. Material: peripheral blood or thyroid tissue (not recorded which). This chain joins TRBV20-1 and TRBJ1-1, with D possibly TRBD1 on 5 matching bases. This sequence originates from an adult man with Graves' disease, either hyperthyroidism or ophthalmopathy (not recorded which). CDR3 protein: CSARWGGEAFF. CDR3 sequence (DNA): TGCAGTGCTAGGTGGGGGGGTGAAGCTTTCTTT.